Given below is one TCR beta chain in context. Free of recent acute infections or vaccinations, the donors were healthy HIV-negative adults. The CDR3 spans 16 residues. V lost 4 bases, J lost 4 bases, and 19 bases lay in between. Germline assignment: CDR1 SNHLY and CDR2 FYNNEI. The data are from a study of shared clonotypes between healthy human individuals. Study background: The people who gave samples were a couple of women and a few men aged 18 to 49.

Some clones are missing from TCRdb's copy, which holds only in-frame ones; the method was immunoSEQ multiplex PCR. The table includes a few million clones, approximately 90% detected once. The material sequenced was naive CD4+ T cells sorted from blood. Subset here: CD45RA+ positively selected. This sequence was found in a man aged 18 to 30 in good health. The chain combines TRBV2 with TRBJ1-1; possibly TRBD1 for D (5 bases). CDR3: CASSVRQGKVITEAFF. The CDR3 DNA reads as TGTGCCAGCAGTGTACGGCAGGGTAAGGTAATCACTGAAGCTTTCTTT.